This T cell receptor (beta chain) was obtained from a study of high-grade serous ovarian cancer treatment subgroups. Study observations and caveats: Repertoire similarity ranged roughly 0.11 to 0.85 between tumors of one patient.

The assay was immunoSEQ multiplex PCR, and TCRdb's table has in-frame clones only and misses some. The sample shows approximately 690 clones, approximately 70% of them seen only once. To note about this clone: What it binds is unknown. One end of the junction is discordant with germline, which a read error may explain.

Tumor samples were obtained before definitive surgery or chemotherapy. Per the germline V gene, CDR1 is SQVTM and CDR2 is ANQGSEA. This CDR3 has 15 residues. This receptor was identified in a human donor with high-grade serous ovarian cancer. V gene TRBV29-1 combines with J gene TRBJ2-2; perhaps TRBD2 as D (6 bases). The sample taken for sequencing was tumor tissue. The CDR3 here is CSVKVRSKGDGGLFF. In nucleotides, the CDR3 is TGCAGCGTTAAAGTGCGGAGCAAAGGTGACGGGGGGCTGTTTTTT.